The subject of this entry is one T cell receptor (beta chain). The source of the sample is a study of T cells in Graves' hyperthyroidism and ophthalmopathy. This CDR3 is 13 amino acids long. V lost 4 bases to trimming and J lost 7 bases, with 11 bases between them. Germline values: CDR1 MNHGY, CDR2 SVAAGI. Authors of the study amplified TCR beta CDR3 regions from RNA transcripts. First-round RT-PCR targeting the TCR CDR3 was performed with the HTBI primer set. Using its own MiXCR run on the multiplex PCR reads, TCRdb lists one record per CDR3 protein. Among hundreds of thousands of distinct CDR3 sequences listed, just under 20% were seen once.

The chain couples TRBV6-9 to TRBJ2-1; D remains unclear. The source material was blood. The receptor was derived from a man between 35 and 55 years old with Graves' ophthalmopathy. The CDR3, as DNA: TGTGCCAGCAGTTCCACACCAGAGAATGAGCAGTTCTTC. This gives the protein CASSSTPENEQFF.